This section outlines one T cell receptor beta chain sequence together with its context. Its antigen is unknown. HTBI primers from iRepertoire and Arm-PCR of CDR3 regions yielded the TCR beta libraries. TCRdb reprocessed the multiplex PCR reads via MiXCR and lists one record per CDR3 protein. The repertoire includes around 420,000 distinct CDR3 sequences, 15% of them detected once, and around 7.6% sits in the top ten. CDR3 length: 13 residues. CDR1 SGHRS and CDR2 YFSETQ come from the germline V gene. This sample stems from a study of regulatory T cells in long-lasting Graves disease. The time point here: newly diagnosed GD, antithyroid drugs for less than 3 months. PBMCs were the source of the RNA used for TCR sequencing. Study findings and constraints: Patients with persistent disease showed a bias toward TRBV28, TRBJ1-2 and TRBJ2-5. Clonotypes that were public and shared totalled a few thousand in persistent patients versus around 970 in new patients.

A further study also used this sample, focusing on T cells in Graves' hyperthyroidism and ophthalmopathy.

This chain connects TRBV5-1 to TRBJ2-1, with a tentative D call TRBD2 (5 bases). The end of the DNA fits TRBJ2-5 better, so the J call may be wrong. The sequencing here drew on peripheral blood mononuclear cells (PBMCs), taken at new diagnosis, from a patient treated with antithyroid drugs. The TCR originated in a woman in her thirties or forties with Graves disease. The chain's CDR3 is CASSLLSGETQYF. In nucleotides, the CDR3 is TGCGCCAGCAGCTTGCTATCGGGGGAGACCCAGTACTTC.